This T cell receptor (beta chain) comes out of a study of T cell clonality in common variable immunodeficiency. Points from the study as a whole: Reportedly, TCR beta sequences from common variable immunodeficiency showed fewer deletions and N-nucleotide insertions.

The repertoire was sequenced with immunoSEQ multiplex PCR; TCRdb's copy has only in-frame clones and lacks some. The record shows approximately 38,000 clones for this sample, with no singletons present. This clone was observed at least ten times. Its cognate antigen is unknown. The CDR3 end falls 3 residues outside the read, so it is completed with the germline J gene. V lost 0 bases and J lost 5, with 10 bases in between. The CDR3 has 13 residues. Germline V gene sequence: CDR1 DFQATT, CDR2 SNEGSKA (reference sequence). The chain uses TRBV20-1 and TRBJ2-5; D is unresolved. The source is a human donor with common variable immunodeficiency. The sample taken for sequencing was peripheral blood mononuclear cells. CDR3 in amino acids: CSARDGRVETQYF. CDR3 bases read: TGCAGTGCTAGAGATGGTCGGGTGGAGACC.